These 26 T cell receptor beta chains were all obtained from the same sample, sequenced in a study of OX40 agonist ivuxolimab in advanced cancers. Sequencing used immunoSEQ multiplex PCR; TCRdb keeps in-frame clones, though not all of them. Here the sample spans about 50,000 clones, about four fifths being singletons. Sequenced here: CD4+ or CD8+ T cells sorted from blood, sampled in a trial of the OX40 agonist ivuxolimab. The receptors were gathered from an adult with an advanced solid tumor such as melanoma, head and neck, liver or kidney cancer.

This clone was observed a handful of times. V is TRBV2 and J is TRBJ1-5, with D tentatively TRBD1 (6 bases). The CDR3 is 14 amino acids. Germline loops: CDR1 SNHLY, CDR2 FYNNEI. Trimming removed 7 bases at V and 6 bases at J, with 16 bases between. CDR3 residues: CASKKQGLFQPQHF. CDR3 nucleotides: TGTGCCAGCAAGAAACAGGGACTGTTTCAGCCCCAGCATTTT.

The chain combines TRBV30 with TRBJ1-5, with TRBD1 as a possible D gene (6 bases). The V end lost 2 bases, the J end lost 2 bases, and 16 bases lay between the germline ends. The CDR3 is 16 amino acids. Germline-derived CDR1 and CDR2 are GTSNPN and SVGIG (reference sequence). CDR3 amino acids: CAWSPLTGSGNQPQHF. The CDR3 DNA follows: TGTGCCTGGAGTCCACTCACAGGGTCAGGCAATCAGCCCCAGCATTTT.

This clone has just one count. The genes are TRBV15 and TRBJ1-1; no firm D call. The V end lost 2 bases, the J end lost 1 base, and 5 bases lay between the germline ends. Germline V gene data show CDR1 as LNHNV and CDR2 as YYDKDF (reference sequence). CDR3 size: 13 residues. This CDR3 reads CATSRQTNTEAFF. The CDR3 DNA is TGTGCCACCAGCAGACAAACGAACACTGAAGCTTTCTTT.

This clone was seen a few times. The rearrangement links TRBV30 to TRBJ1-2; D gene ambiguous. Per the germline V gene, CDR1 is GTSNPN and CDR2 is SVGIG (reference sequence). The CDR3 spans 13 residues. Trimming cost V 4 bases and J 6 bases, with 15 bases left between them. The CDR3 reads CAWTFRTKDGYTF. The DNA of the CDR3 is TGTGCCTGGACATTCCGGACGAAAGATGGCTACACCTTC. Full variable domain (outside the CDR3, taken from reference TRBV30 and TRBJ1-2): SQTIHQWPATLVQPVGSPLSLECTVEGTSNPNLYWYRQAAGRGLQLLFYSVGIGQISSEVPQNLSASRPQDRQFILSSKKLLLSDSGFYLCAWTFRTKDGYTFGSGTRLTVV.

This chain connects TRBV29-1 to TRBJ2-4, with no clear D. This CDR3 comprises 12 residues. Germline V gene data show CDR1 as SQVTM and CDR2 as ANQGSEA. The V end was cut by 1 base, the J end by 8 bases, with 9 bases between. The CDR3 is CSVEVGRYIQYF. The CDR3 coding sequence is TGCAGCGTTGAAGTCGGTCGGTACATTCAGTACTTC.

This clone ranks as medium-sized (0.01 to 0.1%). The chain couples TRBV7-2 to TRBJ2-5, with 8 bases fitting TRBD1. J gave up 4 bases and V 5 bases, and 9 bases lay outside the gene matches. From germline, CDR1 is SGHTA and CDR2 FQGNSA. The CDR3 runs to 15 residues. Here the CDR3 reads CASSPRQGRAETQYF. CDR3 nucleotide sequence: TGTGCCAGCAGCCCACGACAGGGGAGAGCAGAGACCCAGTACTTC.

This chain joins TRBV27 and TRBJ2-1; possible D gene TRBD2, 5 bases. This CDR3 is built from 13 residues. V was clipped by 1 base and J by 10 bases, with 11 bases between them. Germline V lookup: CDR1 MNHEY, CDR2 SMNVEV (reference sequence). CDR3 nucleotides: TGTGCCAGCAGTTTATTATCCCCGGGGGAGCAGTTCTTC. This encodes CASSLLSPGEQFF.

The chain joins TRBV10-2 to TRBJ2-3; D is unclear. V lost 4 bases and J 8 bases, leaving 10 bases between the germline ends. The CDR3 has 12 residues. Germline CDR1 reads WSHSY; CDR2 reads SAAADI. The CDR3 nucleotides read TGCGCCAGCAGTGTCGACTCCGGTACGCAGTATTTT. This gives the protein CASSVDSGTQYF.

The V call is TRBV6-1, the J call TRBJ2-1, with unresolved D. There are 13 residues in the CDR3. Germline CDR1 is MNHNS and CDR2 is SASEGT. Between the trimmed V and J ends, which lost 6 bases and 9 bases, there was a span of 15 bases. The CDR3: CASRKERTGEQFF. The CDR3 DNA is TGTGCCAGCAGGAAGGAAAGGACGGGTGAGCAGTTCTTC.

The CDR3 reads CASSVEQGPDSNQPQHF. As DNA, the CDR3 is TGTGCCAGCAGCGTAGAACAGGGACCTGATAGCAATCAGCCCCAGCATTTT. The V gene is TRBV9, the J gene TRBJ1-5; the D gene is possibly TRBD1 (6 bases). Trimming took 0 bases from V and 0 from J, leaving 13 bases between them. The CDR3 has 17 residues. Germline V gene sequence: CDR1 SGDLS, CDR2 YYNGEE.

Only one count was recorded for this clone. CDR3 protein: CASSEATGGGNTIYF. CDR3 nucleotides: TGTGCCAGCAGTGAGGCGACAGGGGGAGGAAACACCATATATTTT. The V and J genes are TRBV6-1 and TRBJ1-3; 9 positions match TRBD1. V dropped 3 bases and J dropped 4; count of bases not matched to a gene: 4. This CDR3 region has 15 residues. Per the germline V gene, CDR1 is MNHNS and CDR2 is SASEGT.

The chain recombines TRBV19 with TRBJ1-6; 8 nucleotides line up with TRBD1. The CDR3 sequence is 19 residues long. The germline gives CDR1 LNHDA, CDR2 SQIVND (reference sequence). V trimming: 5 bases; J trimming: 8 bases; junction bases outside the gene matches: 20. The CDR3: CASSASYTLGQGAYSPLHF. The CDR3 nucleotides are TGTGCCAGTAGTGCCTCATATACTTTAGGGCAGGGGGCCTATTCACCCCTCCACTTT.

The chain employs TRBV2 and TRBJ2-2; D remains unclear. There are 12 residues in the CDR3. CDR1 SNHLY and CDR2 FYNNEI come from the germline V gene. Trimming took 10 bases from V and 3 from J, leaving 9 bases between them. CDR3 bases: TGTGCCACAAAACCCGACACCGGGGAGCTGTTTTTT. Translating gives CATKPDTGELFF.

This clone was recorded a few times. V usage is TRBV5-8 and J usage is TRBJ1-1; perhaps TRBD1 as D (5 bases). The ends were cut back, 1 base at V and 6 bases at J, with 10 bases in the middle. The CDR3 runs 13 residues. Looked up from germline, CDR1 is SGHTS and CDR2 is YDEGEE. CDR3 loop: CASSLPPGPEAFF. The CDR3 DNA is TGTGCCAGCAGCTTGCCCCCGGGACCTGAAGCTTTCTTT.

The chain combines TRBV7-9 with TRBJ2-3; D uncertain. This CDR3 has 12 residues. Looked up from germline, CDR1 is SEHNR and CDR2 is FQNEAQ (reference sequence). V lost 4 bases, J lost 5 bases, and 7 bases lay in between. The CDR3 protein is CASSSSEDTQYF. DNA for the CDR3: TGTGCCAGCAGCTCCTCAGAAGATACGCAGTATTTT.

The chain joins TRBV15 to TRBJ2-5; D is possibly TRBD2 (5 bases). Germline V gives CDR1 LNHNV, CDR2 YYDKDF (reference sequence). The CDR3 sequence is 16 residues long. The V end lost 0 bases, the J end lost 1 base, and 12 bases lay between the germline ends. CDR3 region: CATSRDRSSGQETQYF. CDR3 coding DNA: TGTGCCACCAGCAGAGACCGATCGAGCGGCCAAGAGACCCAGTACTTC.

The V gene is TRBV19, the J gene TRBJ2-7; 9 bases are shared with TRBD1. Per the germline V gene, CDR1 is LNHDA and CDR2 is SQIVND (reference sequence). The CDR3 has 13 amino acids. V was pared by 2 bases and J by 7 bases, with 3 bases of the junction left unmatched. The CDR3 nucleotides read TGTGCCAGTAGTATATGGGACAGGGAGGAGCAGTACTTC. It is translated as CASSIWDREEQYF.

V is TRBV10-3 and J is TRBJ1-3, with D tentatively TRBD1 (6 bases). V was pared by 6 bases and J by 2 bases, with 14 bases between. Per the germline V gene, CDR1 is ENHRY and CDR2 is SYGVKD. CDR3 length: 15 amino acids. DNA of the CDR3: TGTGCCATCAGGCCACAGGGATCTCCTGGAAACACCATATATTTT. Translating gives CAIRPQGSPGNTIYF.

This sequence joins TRBV19 and TRBJ2-1, with a weak D call TRBD1 (6 bases). CDR1 is LNHDA, CDR2 SQIVND, per germline (reference sequence). The CDR3 runs to 17 residues. V was trimmed by 6 bases and J by 4 bases, leaving 22 bases between them. The CDR3 reads CASRPAVSRGRYNEQFF. Here the CDR3 DNA reads TGTGCCAGTAGACCCGCCGTTAGCAGGGGACGATACAATGAGCAGTTCTTC.

The V and J genes are TRBV2 and TRBJ2-5; 9 nucleotides agree with TRBD2. The V gene end was trimmed by 0 bases and the J gene end by 2 bases; junction bases not matched to a gene: 4. The CDR3 sequence is 16 residues long. CDR1 is SNHLY, CDR2 FYNNEI, per germline. The CDR3 loop reads CASSEAMTSGQETQYF. The CDR3 DNA sequence: TGTGCCAGCAGTGAAGCGATGACTAGCGGACAAGAGACCCAGTACTTC.

The V and J genes are TRBV19 and TRBJ1-4; a weak D match, TRBD1 (5 bases). The germline V gene encodes CDR1 LNHDA and CDR2 SQIVND (reference sequence). V lost 5 bases, J lost 8 bases, and 21 bases lay in between. CDR3 length: 16 residues. The chain's CDR3 is CASSLYFGPEGEKLFF. The CDR3 bases are TGTGCCAGTAGTCTCTACTTCGGACCTGAGGGGGAAAAACTGTTTTTT.

This clone was recorded only once. The chain combines TRBV2 with TRBJ1-1; D unclear. CDR3 size: 12 residues. The V gene lost 0 bases and the J gene lost 8 bases, with 7 bases spanning the gap. Germline CDR1 SNHLY, CDR2 FYNNEI. The CDR3 loop reads CASSEAPKEAFF. The CDR3 DNA reads as TGTGCCAGCAGTGAAGCGCCGAAGGAAGCTTTCTTT. Full variable domain (rest looked up from reference TRBV2 and TRBJ1-1): EPEVTQTPSHQVTQMGQEVILRCVPISNHLYFYWYRQILGQKVEFLVSFYNNEISEKSEIFDDQFSVERPDGSNFTLKIRSTKLEDSAMYFCASSEAPKEAFFGQGTRLTVV.

The J gene is TRBJ1-2, the V gene TRBV7-2; a possible D gene is TRBD1 (5 bases). The CDR3 is made up of 13 amino acids. The germline gives CDR1 SGHTA, CDR2 FQGNSA. The V end was cut by 5 bases, the J end by 6 bases, with 13 bases between. CDR3 region: CASSPGGRDGYTF. For the CDR3, the DNA is TGTGCCAGCAGCCCCGGGGGACGGGATGGCTACACCTTC.

This clone occurred once. The chain uses TRBV19 and TRBJ2-2; TRBD1 matches at 7 bases. Germline V gene sequence: CDR1 LNHDA, CDR2 SQIVND (reference sequence). The CDR3 consists of 15 residues. V lost 6 bases and J lost 5; bases outside the gene matches: 9. The CDR3 bases are TGTGCCAGTAGATATGACAGGGTTTTGACCGGGGAGCTGTTTTTT. It is translated as CASRYDRVLTGELFF.

The genes are TRBV2 and TRBJ1-3, with D possibly matching TRBD1 (5 bases). The CDR3 consists of 14 residues. Germline-derived CDR1 and CDR2 are SNHLY and FYNNEI. V lost 7 bases, J lost 0 bases, and 10 bases lay in between. The CDR3 region is CASMMGDSGNTIYF. CDR3 nucleotide sequence: TGTGCCAGCATGATGGGGGACTCTGGAAACACCATATATTTT.

The rearrangement joins TRBV5-6 to TRBJ1-1; D ambiguous. Trimming cost V 0 bases and J 8 bases, with 14 bases left between them. Germline V gene data show CDR1 as SGHDT and CDR2 as YYEEEE. CDR3 length equals 14 residues. CDR3 DNA sequence: TGTGCCAGCAGCTTGGTGTCAGCCCCGCTGGAAGCTTTCTTT. Translating it yields CASSLVSAPLEAFF. Using reference TRBV5-6 and TRBJ1-1 for the parts outside the CDR3, the full variable domain is DAGVTQSPTHLIKTRGQQVTLRCSPKSGHDTVSWYQQALGQGPQFIFQYYEEEERQRGNFPDRFSGHQFPNYSSELNVNALLLGDSALYLCASSLVSAPLEAFFGQGTRLTVV.